The source of this T cell receptor beta chain is a study of cytomegalovirus exposure and HLA in healthy donors. The PCR was carried out with 60 Vbeta primers and 13 Jbeta primers. This table comes from immunoSEQ multiplex PCR, and its TCRdb copy is limited to in-frame clones, with some not included. This table holds about 150,000 clones, around 79% found once. Deletions cut 6 bases from V and 1 base from J, with 10 bases between. From germline, CDR1 is GTSNPN and CDR2 SVGIG (reference sequence). The CDR3 is 13 residues long. This sequence was found in a man aged 25 to 45 in good health and CMV-seropositive. The sequenced material came from PBMCs. This sequence joins TRBV30 and TRBJ1-5; D not resolved. CDR3 DNA: TGTGCCTGCAGCGGTAAGAGCAATCAGCCCCAGCATTTT. It translates to CACSGKSNQPQHF.